This T cell receptor (beta chain) was sequenced in a study of Tregs in tolerant kidney transplant recipients. General study points: Some patients' samples used different primers over time, so nucleotide sequences weren't comparable. Antigen-driven expansion was suggested because donor-specific Tregs expanded more than all Tregs in tolerant patients. Activated donor B cell expansion appeared to reveal the most relevant donor-specific TCRbeta repertoire.

Clones were read by immunoSEQ multiplex PCR, and TCRdb kept only the in-frame ones, dropping some. The table records roughly 86,000 clones, more than 85% of them present only once. On this clone itself: Antigen specificity is unknown.

Related graft donors supplied nonmyeloablative bone marrow transplants, and mixed chimerism was transient. CDR3 length: 15 residues. Per the germline V gene, CDR1 is MNHEY and CDR2 is SVGAGI. Trimming removed 6 bases from V and 5 bases from J; junction bases left unmatched: 5. The gene calls are TRBV6-5 and TRBJ2-1; 12 nucleotides line up with TRBD2. This TCR was recovered from a human patient who received a combined kidney and bone marrow transplant. A subset of T cells may come from the graft donor. This specimen was CD4+ T cells from blood (PBMCs), taken 12 months after the transplant. The CDR3 coding sequence is TGTGCCAGCAGAAAAAGACTAGCGGGAGACAATGAGCAGTTCTTC. Translation gives CASRKRLAGDNEQFF.